This T cell receptor (beta chain) is drawn from a study of blood T cell repertoires in COVID-19. The V gene's germline CDR1 is KGHSH and CDR2 LQKENI. The CDR3 sequence is 15 residues long. J lost 8 bases, V lost 4 bases, and 11 bases had no gene match. Per the study methods: Cell counts per sample came from amplifying reference gene primers. Only in-frame clones appear in the TCRdb table, and some are missing; sequencing was by immunoSEQ multiplex PCR. V and J calls and clone size are given by that table; D and trimming were obtained from the DNA. The repertoire holds 270,000 or so clones, with 85% to 90% as singletons.

This rearrangement joins TRBV18 to TRBJ1-2; 9 bases agree with TRBD1. The sample comprised peripheral blood. This receptor was identified in a woman aged 40 to 49 who had recovered from COVID-19. CDR3 coding DNA: TGTGCCAGCTCACGGGGACAGGGACCCCCTAGGGGCTACACCTTC. As protein: CASSRGQGPPRGYTF.